This T cell receptor beta chain originates from a study of identical twins. Each cDNA held unique molecular identifiers, and template switching gave it a universal primer site. TCRdb called the 5' RACE reads again in MiXCR, with one record for every CDR3 protein. This sample has 550,000 to 700,000 distinct CDR3 sequences, with approximately 21% found just once. The CDR3 contains 15 residues. Germline trimming cut 0 bases from V and 7 bases from J; bases unmatched to any gene: 5. Per germline, CDR1 MRHNA and CDR2 SNTAGT. Study-wide points: Findings depended on cross-sectional statistics rather than tracking the same donors.

This clonotype has a count of ten or more. What it binds is not known. The sample also formed part of further work on T cells expressing NK-cell markers. That work states: The authors sequenced eight donors, of whom seven were HCMV-seropositive and one was seronegative.

This sequence joins TRBV6-4 and TRBJ2-1, with 8 bases identical to TRBD2. The clonotype comes from a young woman in good health. Sequenced material: PBMCs. The CDR3 DNA reads as TGTGCCAGCAGTGACTCCGGGGGGGGCTCGAATGAGCAGTTCTTC. Amino acid sequence: CASSDSGGGSNEQFF.